This entry describes one TCR beta chain. Not a single patient had been given any form of treatment at any point before undergoing thyroid surgery. TCRdb used MiXCR to call clones anew from the PCR reads. Among around 50,000 clones listed, 25% to 35% were seen once. The entry originates in a study of metastatic and nonmetastatic thyroid tumors. About the study: Blood and tumor or nodule tissue repertoires from malignant and benign thyroid patients were compared.

Trimming took off 5 bases at V and 1 base at J, with 11 bases between the two ends. Germline CDR1 SGHVS, CDR2 FQNEAQ. There are 14 residues in the CDR3. This TCR was recovered from a female donor with papillary thyroid cancer or a benign thyroid nodule (not recorded which). Some clones in this sample may be carry-over from other donors' samples. Sequenced material: blood. V gene TRBV7-8 combines with J gene TRBJ1-1; D unclear. The CDR3 sequence: CASSTNLQNTEAFF. For the CDR3, the DNA is TGTGCCAGCAGCACGAACTTACAGAACACTGAAGCTTTCTTT.